This entry is about one T cell receptor beta chain. What it binds is unknown. The CDR3 has 14 residues. From germline, CDR1 is SGHVS and CDR2 FNYEAQ. Losses at the gene ends were 2 bases for V and 6 bases for J; bases not matched to a gene: 6. The data derive from a study of T cells in Graves' hyperthyroidism and ophthalmopathy. Study summary: The authors collected peripheral blood at initial diagnosis, before any treatment.

Points from the study as a whole: Blood also carried most thyroid clonotypes expanded above 0.001. The model made its ophthalmopathy prediction, and onset followed a median around 6.9 months later.

Diagnoses were established using clinical symptoms, serum thyroxine and TRAb, thyroid ultrasound and orbital computed tomography. TCR beta CDR3 sequences were amplified from RNA transcripts. The HTBI set primed first-round TCR CDR3 RT-PCR. One entry per CDR3 protein results from TCRdb running MiXCR on the multiplex PCR reads. Altogether hundreds of thousands of distinct CDR3 sequences are present, around 21% being singletons, with the ten largest covering roughly 30%. This rearrangement joins TRBV7-6 to TRBJ2-7; 8 nucleotides agree with TRBD1. This TCR derives from a man aged 25 to 45 with Graves' ophthalmopathy. The sample consisted of blood. CDR3 sequence (DNA): TGTGCCAGCAGCTTAAGACAGGGGCGGTCCGAGCAGTACTTC. It yields the protein CASSLRQGRSEQYF. Full variable domain (rest looked up from reference TRBV7-6 and TRBJ2-7): GAGVSQSPRYKVTKRGQDVALRCDPISGHVSLYWYRQALGQGPEFLTYFNYEAQQDKSGLPNDRFSAERPEGSISTLTIQRTEQRDSAMYRCASSLRQGRSEQYFGPGTRLTVT.